The rows below give T cell receptor beta chains drawn from one sample of a study of shared clonotypes between healthy human individuals. The repertoire was sequenced with immunoSEQ multiplex PCR; TCRdb's copy has only in-frame clones and lacks some. This table has roughly 330,000 clones, 74% appearing once. The material sequenced was memory CD4+ T cells sorted from blood. These receptors were obtained from a young man in good health. The CDR3 runs from the conserved cysteine through the conserved F or W. D genes are given only for firm matches. Rows may omit the clone size; those that give it use once, few, many or a size class.

v_call: TRBV10-2
clone_size: NA
j_call: TRBJ2-7
d_call: TRBD2
cdr3_nt: TGCGCCAGCAGTGAGCCTTGGACTAGCGGGAGTGAAGAGCAGTACTTC
cdr3_aa: CASSEPWTSGSEEQYF

v_call: TRBV18
clone_size: NA
j_call: TRBJ2-7
d_call: NA
cdr3_nt: TGTGCCAGCTCACCAGCCCCCTACGAGCAGTACTTC
cdr3_aa: CASSPAPYEQYF

v_call: TRBV7-3
clone_size: NA
j_call: TRBJ2-1
d_call: TRBD1
cdr3_nt: TGTGCCAGCAGCCAAGGGGACAGACCTTACAATGAGCAGTTCTTC
cdr3_aa: CASSQGDRPYNEQFF

v_call: TRBV20-1
clone_size: NA
j_call: TRBJ1-2
d_call: NA
cdr3_nt: TGCAGTGCTAGATTCCTGGGAGGCTACACCTTC
cdr3_aa: CSARFLGGYTF

v_call: TRBV29-1
clone_size: once
j_call: TRBJ1-2
d_call: TRBD1
cdr3_nt: TGCAGCGCCCAGGGGGGGATCAATGGCTACACCTTC
cdr3_aa: CSAQGGINGYTF

v_call: TRBV5-6
clone_size: NA
j_call: TRBJ2-7
d_call: NA
cdr3_nt: TGTGCCAGCAGACAACAGAGCTCCTACGAGCAGTACTTC
cdr3_aa: CASRQQSSYEQYF

v_call: TRBV5-1
clone_size: NA
j_call: TRBJ1-4
d_call: NA
cdr3_nt: TGCGCCAGCACCCCCGGGACTACTAATGAAAAACTGTTTTTT
cdr3_aa: CASTPGTTNEKLFF

v_call: TRBV5-1
clone_size: NA
j_call: TRBJ2-6
d_call: NA
cdr3_nt: TGCGCCAGCAGCTTGAGCAACTCTGGGGCCAACGTCCTGACTTTC
cdr3_aa: CASSLSNSGANVLTF

v_call: TRBV4-3
clone_size: NA
j_call: TRBJ2-7
d_call: NA
cdr3_nt: TGCGCCAGCAGCCTTGTGAAGGGGGCCTACGAGCAGTACTTC
cdr3_aa: CASSLVKGAYEQYF

v_call: TRBV5-1
clone_size: NA
j_call: TRBJ2-1
d_call: NA
cdr3_nt: TGCGCCAGCAGCTTTTTGGGGGACTTGGATCTGAGGGAGCAGTTCTTC
cdr3_aa: CASSFLGDLDLREQFF

v_call: TRBV6-5
clone_size: NA
j_call: TRBJ2-1
d_call: TRBD1
cdr3_nt: TGTGCCAGCAGTTTACAGGGGGCTTCCTACAATGAGCAGTTCTTC
cdr3_aa: CASSLQGASYNEQFF

v_call: TRBV10-3
clone_size: NA
j_call: TRBJ2-3
d_call: NA
cdr3_nt: TGTGCCATCAGTGGTAGTACCGGTTCCGGGACTGACTCAACAGATACGCAGTATTTT
cdr3_aa: CAISGSTGSGTDSTDTQYF

v_call: TRBV14
clone_size: NA
j_call: TRBJ1-5
d_call: TRBD1
cdr3_nt: TGTGCCAGCAGCCAAGCGGGACAGGGGAAGGGTCAGCCCCAGCATTTT
cdr3_aa: CASSQAGQGKGQPQHF

v_call: TRBV9
clone_size: NA
j_call: TRBJ2-1
d_call: NA
cdr3_nt: TGTGCCAGCAGCGTAGAGGGGGAGGGCCGGAATGAGCAGTTCTTC
cdr3_aa: CASSVEGEGRNEQFF

v_call: TRBV5-5
clone_size: NA
j_call: TRBJ2-3
d_call: NA
cdr3_nt: TGTGCCAGCAGCTTGACGAGCTCCACTACAGATACGCAGTATTTT
cdr3_aa: CASSLTSSTTDTQYF

v_call: TRBV7-6
clone_size: NA
j_call: TRBJ2-1
d_call: TRBD2
cdr3_nt: TGTGCCAGCAGCTTAGCGACTAGCGGTAACTACAATGAGCAGTTCTTC
cdr3_aa: CASSLATSGNYNEQFF